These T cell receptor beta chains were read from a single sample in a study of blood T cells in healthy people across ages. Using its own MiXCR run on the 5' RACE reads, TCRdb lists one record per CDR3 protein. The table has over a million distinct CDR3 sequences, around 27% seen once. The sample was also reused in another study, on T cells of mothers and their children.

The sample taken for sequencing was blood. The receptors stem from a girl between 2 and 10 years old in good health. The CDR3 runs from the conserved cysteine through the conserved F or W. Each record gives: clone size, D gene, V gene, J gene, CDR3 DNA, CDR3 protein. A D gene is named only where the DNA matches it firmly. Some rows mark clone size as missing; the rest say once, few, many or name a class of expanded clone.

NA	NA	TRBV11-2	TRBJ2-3	TGTGCCAGCAGCGATAATCCCGCAGATACGCAGTATTTT	CASSDNPADTQYF
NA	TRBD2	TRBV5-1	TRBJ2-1	TGCGCCAGCAGCTTGCGTAGCGGGAGCATAACCCCCTACAATGAGCAGTTCTTC	CASSLRSGSITPYNEQFF
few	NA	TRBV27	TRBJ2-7	TGTGCCAGCAGTTTGAGGGAGAGTTCCTACGAGCAGTACTTC	CASSLRESSYEQYF
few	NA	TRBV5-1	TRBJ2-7	TGCGCCAGCAGCCCCGTTGAGGCAGCCAGCTACTACGAGCAGTACTTC	CASSPVEAASYYEQYF
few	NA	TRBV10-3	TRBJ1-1	TGTGCCATCAGCAGCCCTTCTGAAGCTTTCTTT	CAISSPSEAFF
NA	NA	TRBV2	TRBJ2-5	TGTGCCAGCAGAGAACGGACAGACAAAGAGACCCAGTACTTC	CASRERTDKETQYF
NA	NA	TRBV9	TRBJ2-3	TGTGCCAGCAGCGTAGGGGCCCATAGCACAGATACGCAGTATTTT	CASSVGAHSTDTQYF
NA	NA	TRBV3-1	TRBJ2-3	TGTGCCAGCAGCCAAGGCACCAAAAAGTCAGATACGCAGTATTTT	CASSQGTKKSDTQYF
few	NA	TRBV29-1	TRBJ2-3	TGCAGCGTTGAAGTTCAGGTTACCTCAGATACGCAGTATTTT	CSVEVQVTSDTQYF
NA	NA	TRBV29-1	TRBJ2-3	TGCAGCGTTGAAATTCCTAGCACAGATACGCAGTATTTT	CSVEIPSTDTQYF
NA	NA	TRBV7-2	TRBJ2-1	TGTGCCAGCAGCTCTCCGCGACTAAGAAACAATGAGCAGTTCTTC	CASSSPRLRNNEQFF
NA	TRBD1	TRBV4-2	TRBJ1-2	TGTGCCAGCAGCCAAGTGGACAGGGTGCGATATGGCTACACCTTC	CASSQVDRVRYGYTF
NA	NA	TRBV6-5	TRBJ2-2	TGTGCCAGCCAACCATCGGCGTTCGGGGGGGAGCTGTTTTTT	CASQPSAFGGELFF
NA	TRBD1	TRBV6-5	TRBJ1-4	TGTGCCAGCAGTTATCGGGACAGGGGATGGGAAAAACTGTTTTTT	CASSYRDRGWEKLFF
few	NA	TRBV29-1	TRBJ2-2	TGCAGCGTTGTTTGGTTAGGGGGTACCGGGGAGCTGTTTTTT	CSVVWLGGTGELFF
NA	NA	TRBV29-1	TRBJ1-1	TGCAGCGTTGAAGTACCGGGACGGAACACTGAAGCTTTCTTT	CSVEVPGRNTEAFF
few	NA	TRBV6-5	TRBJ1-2	TGTGCCAGCAGACCCCATGAAGACAGACGCTATGGCTACACCTTC	CASRPHEDRRYGYTF
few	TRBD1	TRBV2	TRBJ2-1	TGTGCCAGAAAACAGGGGGCAGGGGATGAGCAGTTCTTC	CARKQGAGDEQFF
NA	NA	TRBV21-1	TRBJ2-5	TGTGCCAGCAGCAAAGCCCAGCTAGCTTTGGAAGAGACCCAGTACTTC	CASSKAQLALEETQYF
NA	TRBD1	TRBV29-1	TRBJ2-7	TGCAGCGCGGGACAGGCCCCCTACGAGCAGTACTTC	CSAGQAPYEQYF
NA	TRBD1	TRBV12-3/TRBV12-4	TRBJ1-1	TGTGCCAGCAGTCAGTGGACAGGGGGTGAAGCTTTCTTT	CASSQWTGGEAFF
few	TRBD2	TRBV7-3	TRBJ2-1	TGTGCCAGCAGCGAACCTAGCGGGAGGGTGGATGAGCAGTTCTTC	CASSEPSGRVDEQFF
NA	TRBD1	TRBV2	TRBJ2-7	TGTGCCAGAAGTGACAGGACAGGGGGCTTCTACGAGCAGTACTTC	CARSDRTGGFYEQYF
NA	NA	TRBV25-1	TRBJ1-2	TGTGCCAGCAGCCCCCTGACGGGGGCAATATATGGCTACACCTTC	CASSPLTGAIYGYTF
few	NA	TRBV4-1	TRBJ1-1	TGCGCCAGCAGCCACCTAGGGGGGAGCGGCACTGAAGCTTTCTTT	CASSHLGGSGTEAFF
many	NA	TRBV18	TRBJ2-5	TGTGCCAGCTCACCGCGAGAACAAGAGACCCAGTACTTC	CASSPREQETQYF
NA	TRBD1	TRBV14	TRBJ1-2	TGTGCCAGCAGCCAACCGGGACAGGCCATGATTGTAGATGGCTACACCTTC	CASSQPGQAMIVDGYTF
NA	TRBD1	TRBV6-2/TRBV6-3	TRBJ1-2	TGTGCCAGCAGAAGACAGGGGCCGGCTAACTATGGCTACACCTTC	CASRRQGPANYGYTF
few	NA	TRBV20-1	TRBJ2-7	TGCAGTGCTAGAGATGTCGGTCTGGGACTCACCTACGAGCAGTACTTC	CSARDVGLGLTYEQYF
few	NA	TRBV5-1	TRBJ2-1	TGCGCCAGCAGATTGATCGACAATGAGCAGTTCTTC	CASRLIDNEQFF
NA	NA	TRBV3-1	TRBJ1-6	TGTGCCAGCAGTCCGTCGGGATTGGGGGGGCTTAATTCACCCCTCCACTTT	CASSPSGLGGLNSPLHF
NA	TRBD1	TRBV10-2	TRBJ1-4	TGCGCCAGCAGTGAGACGGGGACAGCTTATGAAAAACTGTTTTTT	CASSETGTAYEKLFF